This T cell receptor beta chain was recorded in a study of vaccination and CD4 T cells after COVID-19. On the study more broadly: Post-COVID samples had a sampling time that fell a median roughly 100 days after diagnosis (range 35 to 161). Control cultures were given a CEFX pool, an HIV-1 Nef pool, or no peptide.

Germline lookup yields CDR1 MNHNS and CDR2 SASEGT. Losses at the gene ends were 6 bases for V and 4 bases for J; bases not matched to a gene: 9. This CDR3 region has 15 residues. The treatment was: roughly 10-day PBMC culture with coronavirus spike peptide pools or control peptides (ViraFEST assay). An Oncomine TCR Beta short-read assay was used to sequence the DNA from cultured CD4+ T cells. In TCRdb, the PCR reads were re-called with MiXCR into one record per CDR3 protein. The repertoire holds around 18,000 distinct CDR3 sequences, around 50% seen once, with about 7.2% in the top ten. As concerns this clonotype: Its antigen is currently unknown.

The sequences come from CD4+ T cells from blood, cultured in vitro, collected before SARS-CoV-2 vaccination. This receptor was taken from a human donor who had recovered from COVID-19. The V call is TRBV6-1, the J call TRBJ2-1; 7 bases line up with TRBD2. The CDR3 loop is CASSRGDLWYNEQFF. The DNA for the CDR3 is TGTGCCAGCAGCCGGGGGGATCTGTGGTACAATGAGCAGTTCTTC.